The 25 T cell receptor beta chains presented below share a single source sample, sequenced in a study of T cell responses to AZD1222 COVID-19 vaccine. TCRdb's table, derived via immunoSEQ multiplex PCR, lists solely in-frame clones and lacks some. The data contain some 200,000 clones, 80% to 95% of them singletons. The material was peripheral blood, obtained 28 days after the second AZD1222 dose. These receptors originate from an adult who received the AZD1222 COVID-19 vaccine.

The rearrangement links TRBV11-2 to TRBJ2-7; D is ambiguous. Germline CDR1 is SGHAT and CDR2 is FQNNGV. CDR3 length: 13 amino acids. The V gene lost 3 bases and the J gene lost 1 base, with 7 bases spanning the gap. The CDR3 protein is CASSFSRSYEQYF. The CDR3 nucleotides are TGTGCCAGCAGCTTTTCCAGGTCCTACGAGCAGTACTTC.

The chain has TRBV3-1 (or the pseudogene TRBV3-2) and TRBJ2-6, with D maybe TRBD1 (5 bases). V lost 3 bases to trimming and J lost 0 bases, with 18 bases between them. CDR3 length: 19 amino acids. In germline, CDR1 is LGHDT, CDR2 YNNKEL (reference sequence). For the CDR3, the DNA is TGTGCCAGCAGCCAGATGACAGAACCTACGCTCTCTGGGGCCAACGTCCTGACTTTC. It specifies CASSQMTEPTLSGANVLTF.

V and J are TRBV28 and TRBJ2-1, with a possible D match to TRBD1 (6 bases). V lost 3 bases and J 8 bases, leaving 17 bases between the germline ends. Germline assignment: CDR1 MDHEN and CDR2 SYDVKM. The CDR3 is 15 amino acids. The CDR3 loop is CASSFTQGSSHEQFF. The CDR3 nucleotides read TGTGCCAGCAGTTTTACGCAGGGGTCATCGCATGAGCAGTTCTTC.

The CDR3 nucleotides are TGTGCCAGCAGTTCTCAACCGACTAGTATCTTAGAGACCCAGTACTTC. Translated: CASSSQPTSILETQYF. V usage is TRBV6-5 and J usage is TRBJ2-5, with a possible D match to TRBD2 (6 bases). The V gene lost 4 bases and the J gene lost 4 bases, with 19 bases spanning the gap. CDR1 is MNHEY and CDR2 is SVGAGI in the germline V gene. This CDR3 comprises 16 residues.

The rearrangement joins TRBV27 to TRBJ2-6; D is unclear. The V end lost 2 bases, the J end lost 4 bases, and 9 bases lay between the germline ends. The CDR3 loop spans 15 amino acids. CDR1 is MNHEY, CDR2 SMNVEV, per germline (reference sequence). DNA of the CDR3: TGTGCCAGCAGTTTACCGGAACCCGGGGCCAACGTCCTGACTTTC. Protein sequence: CASSLPEPGANVLTF. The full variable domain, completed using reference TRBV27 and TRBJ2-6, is EAQVTQNPRYLITVTGKKLTVTCSQNMNHEYMSWYRQDPGLGLRQIYYSMNVEVTDKGDVPEGYKVSRKEKRNFPLILESPSPNQTSLYFCASSLPEPGANVLTFGAGSRLTVL.

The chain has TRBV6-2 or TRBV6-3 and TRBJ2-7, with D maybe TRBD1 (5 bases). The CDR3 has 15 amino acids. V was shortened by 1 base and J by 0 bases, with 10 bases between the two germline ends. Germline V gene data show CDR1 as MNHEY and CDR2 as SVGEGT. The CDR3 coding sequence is TGTGCCAGCAGTTACTGGGGCCGCGGCTCCTACGAGCAGTACTTC. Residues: CASSYWGRGSYEQYF.

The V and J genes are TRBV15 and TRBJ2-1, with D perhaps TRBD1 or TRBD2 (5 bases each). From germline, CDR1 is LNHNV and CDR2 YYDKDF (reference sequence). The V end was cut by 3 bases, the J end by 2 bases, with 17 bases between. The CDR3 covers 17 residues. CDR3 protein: CATSRRSGTDPYNEQFF. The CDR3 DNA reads TGTGCCACCAGCAGGCGTTCCGGGACGGACCCCTACAATGAGCAGTTCTTC.

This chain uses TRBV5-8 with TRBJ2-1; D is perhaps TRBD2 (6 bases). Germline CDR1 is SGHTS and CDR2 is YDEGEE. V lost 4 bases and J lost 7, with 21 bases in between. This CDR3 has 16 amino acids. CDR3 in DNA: TGTGCCAGCAGCCTCAAGATGGGGGGTCATCGGAATGAGCAGTTCTTC. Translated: CASSLKMGGHRNEQFF.

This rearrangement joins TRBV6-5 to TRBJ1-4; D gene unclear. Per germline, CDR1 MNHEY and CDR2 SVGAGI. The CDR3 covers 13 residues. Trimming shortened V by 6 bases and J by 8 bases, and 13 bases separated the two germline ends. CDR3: CASRDREGEKLFF. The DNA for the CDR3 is TGTGCCAGCAGAGACCGGGAGGGAGAAAAACTGTTTTTT.

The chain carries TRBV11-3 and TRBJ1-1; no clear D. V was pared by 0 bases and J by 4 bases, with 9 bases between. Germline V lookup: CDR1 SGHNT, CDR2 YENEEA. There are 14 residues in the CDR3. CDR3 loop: CASSLESRATEAFF. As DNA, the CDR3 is TGTGCCAGCAGCTTAGAGAGCCGGGCCACTGAAGCTTTCTTT.

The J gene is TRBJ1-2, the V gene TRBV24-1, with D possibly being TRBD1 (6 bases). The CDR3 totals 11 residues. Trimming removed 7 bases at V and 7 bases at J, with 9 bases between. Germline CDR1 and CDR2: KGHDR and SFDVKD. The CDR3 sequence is CATSRGGGYTF. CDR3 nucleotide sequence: TGTGCCACCAGCAGGGGCGGTGGCTACACCTTC.

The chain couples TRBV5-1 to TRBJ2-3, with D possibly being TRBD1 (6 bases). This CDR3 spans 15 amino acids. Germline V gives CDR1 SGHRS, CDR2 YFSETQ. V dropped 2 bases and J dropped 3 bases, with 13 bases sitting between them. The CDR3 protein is CASSLTGFRTDTQYF. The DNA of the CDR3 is TGCGCCAGCAGCTTAACAGGGTTTAGGACAGATACGCAGTATTTT.

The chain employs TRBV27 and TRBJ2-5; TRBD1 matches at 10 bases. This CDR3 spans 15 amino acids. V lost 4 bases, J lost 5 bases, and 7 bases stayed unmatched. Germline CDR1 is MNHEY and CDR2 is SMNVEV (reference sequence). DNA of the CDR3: TGTGCCAGCAGTTCGGGGACAGGGGAGGTTGAGACCCAGTACTTC. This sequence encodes CASSSGTGEVETQYF.

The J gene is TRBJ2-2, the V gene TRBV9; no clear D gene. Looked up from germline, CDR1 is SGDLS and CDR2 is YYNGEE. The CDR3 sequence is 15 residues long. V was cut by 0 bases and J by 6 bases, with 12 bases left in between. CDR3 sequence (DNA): TGTGCCAGCAGCGTAGCCCGGGCCTCCTCCGGGGAGCTGTTTTTT. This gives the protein CASSVARASSGELFF.

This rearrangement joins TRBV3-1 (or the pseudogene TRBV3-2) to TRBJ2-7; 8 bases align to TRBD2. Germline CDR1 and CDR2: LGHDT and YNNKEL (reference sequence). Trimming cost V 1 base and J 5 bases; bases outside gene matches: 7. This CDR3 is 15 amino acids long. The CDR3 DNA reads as TGTGCCAGCAGCCAAGTATCCAGCGGGAGTAACGAGCAGTACTTC. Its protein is CASSQVSSGSNEQYF.

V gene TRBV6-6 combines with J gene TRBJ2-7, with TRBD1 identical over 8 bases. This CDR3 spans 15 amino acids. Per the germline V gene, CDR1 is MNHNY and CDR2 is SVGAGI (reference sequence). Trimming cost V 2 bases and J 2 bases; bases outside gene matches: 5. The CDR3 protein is CASSYGQGGTYEQYF. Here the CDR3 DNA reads TGTGCCAGCAGTTACGGACAGGGTGGCACCTACGAGCAGTACTTC.

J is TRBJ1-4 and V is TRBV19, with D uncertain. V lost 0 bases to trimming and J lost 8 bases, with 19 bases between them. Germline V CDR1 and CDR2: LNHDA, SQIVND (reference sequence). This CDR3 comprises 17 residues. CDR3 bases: TGTGCCAGTAGTATAGATAGTCGTGGCGCATACAGCGAAAAACTGTTTTTT. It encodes CASSIDSRGAYSEKLFF.

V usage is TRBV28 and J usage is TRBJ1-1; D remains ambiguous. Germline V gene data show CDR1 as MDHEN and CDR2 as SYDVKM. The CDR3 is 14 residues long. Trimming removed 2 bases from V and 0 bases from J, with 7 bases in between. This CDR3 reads CASSLPRLNTEAFF. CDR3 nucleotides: TGTGCCAGCAGTTTACCTCGGCTGAACACTGAAGCTTTCTTT.

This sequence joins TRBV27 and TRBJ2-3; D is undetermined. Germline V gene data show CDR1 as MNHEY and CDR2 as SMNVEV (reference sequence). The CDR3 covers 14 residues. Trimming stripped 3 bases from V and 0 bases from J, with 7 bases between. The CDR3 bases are TGTGCCAGCAGTTTCCCTACAAGCACAGATACGCAGTATTTT. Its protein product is CASSFPTSTDTQYF.

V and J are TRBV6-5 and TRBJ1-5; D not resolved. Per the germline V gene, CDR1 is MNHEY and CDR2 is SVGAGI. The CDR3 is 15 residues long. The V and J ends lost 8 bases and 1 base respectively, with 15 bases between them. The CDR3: CASSVGGPSNQPQHF. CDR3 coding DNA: TGTGCCAGCTCTGTGGGCGGCCCAAGCAATCAGCCCCAGCATTTT.

CDR3 region: CASRQGAGGELFF. CDR3 sequence (DNA): TGTGCCAGCAGACAGGGGGCAGGCGGGGAGCTGTTTTTT. The V call is TRBV6-4, the J call TRBJ2-2, with TRBD1 identical over 9 bases. CDR1 MRHNA and CDR2 SNTAGT come from the germline V gene. Trimming removed 6 bases from V and 7 bases from J; junction bases left unmatched: 3. The CDR3 is 13 residues long.

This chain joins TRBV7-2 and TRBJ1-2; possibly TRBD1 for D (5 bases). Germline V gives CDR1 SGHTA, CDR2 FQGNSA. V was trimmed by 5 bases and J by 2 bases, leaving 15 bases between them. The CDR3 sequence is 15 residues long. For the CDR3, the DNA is TGTGCCAGCAGCCCGAGAGGAGGGACGAACTATGGCTACACCTTC. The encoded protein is CASSPRGGTNYGYTF.

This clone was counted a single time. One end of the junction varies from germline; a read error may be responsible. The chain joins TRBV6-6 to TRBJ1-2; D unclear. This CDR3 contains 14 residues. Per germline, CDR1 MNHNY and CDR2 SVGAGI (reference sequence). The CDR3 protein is CASTYTTVNYGYTF. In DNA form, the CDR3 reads TGTGCCAGCACTTACACGACGGTCAACTATGGCTACACCTTC.

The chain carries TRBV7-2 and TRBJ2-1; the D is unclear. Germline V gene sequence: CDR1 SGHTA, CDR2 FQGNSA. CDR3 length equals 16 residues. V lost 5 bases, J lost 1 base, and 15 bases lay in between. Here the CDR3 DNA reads TGTGCCAGCAGCCTTAGTTCTATCTCATCCTACAATGAGCAGTTCTTC. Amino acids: CASSLSSISSYNEQFF.

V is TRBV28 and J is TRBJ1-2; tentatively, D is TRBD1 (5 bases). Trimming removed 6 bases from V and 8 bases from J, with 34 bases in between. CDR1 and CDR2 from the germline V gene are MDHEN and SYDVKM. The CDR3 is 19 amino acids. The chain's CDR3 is CASSSRREEGRSLPGGYTF. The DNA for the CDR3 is TGTGCCAGCAGCTCCCGGAGAGAGGAAGGAAGGTCTCTACCAGGGGGCTACACCTTC.